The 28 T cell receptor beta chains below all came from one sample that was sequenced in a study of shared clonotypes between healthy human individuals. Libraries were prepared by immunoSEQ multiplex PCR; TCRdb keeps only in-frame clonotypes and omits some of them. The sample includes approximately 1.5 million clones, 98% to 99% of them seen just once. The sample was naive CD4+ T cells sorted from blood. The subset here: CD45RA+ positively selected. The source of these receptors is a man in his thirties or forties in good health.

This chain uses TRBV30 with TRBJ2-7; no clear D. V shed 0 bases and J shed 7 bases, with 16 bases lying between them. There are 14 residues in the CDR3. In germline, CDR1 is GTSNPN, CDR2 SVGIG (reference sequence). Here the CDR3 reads CAWSVSQVIWEQYF. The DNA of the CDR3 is TGTGCCTGGAGTGTATCACAAGTTATATGGGAGCAGTACTTC.

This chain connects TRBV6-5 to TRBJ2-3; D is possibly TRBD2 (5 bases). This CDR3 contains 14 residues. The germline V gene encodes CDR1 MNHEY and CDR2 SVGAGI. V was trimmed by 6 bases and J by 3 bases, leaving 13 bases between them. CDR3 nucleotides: TGTGCCAGCAGAATGAGGGCCCCGACAGATACGCAGTATTTT. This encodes CASRMRAPTDTQYF.

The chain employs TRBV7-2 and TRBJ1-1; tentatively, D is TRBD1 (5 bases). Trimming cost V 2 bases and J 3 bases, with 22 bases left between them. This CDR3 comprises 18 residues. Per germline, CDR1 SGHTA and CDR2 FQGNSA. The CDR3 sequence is CASSLRGQARGWHTEAFF. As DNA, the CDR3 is TGTGCCAGCAGCTTAAGAGGCCAAGCAAGGGGTTGGCACACTGAAGCTTTCTTT.

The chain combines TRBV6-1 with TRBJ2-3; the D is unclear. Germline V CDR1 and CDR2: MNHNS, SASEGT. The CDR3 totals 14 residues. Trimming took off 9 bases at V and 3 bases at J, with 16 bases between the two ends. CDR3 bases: TGTGCCAGTAGGGCCCCCTTAGGGACAGATACGCAGTATTTT. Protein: CASRAPLGTDTQYF.

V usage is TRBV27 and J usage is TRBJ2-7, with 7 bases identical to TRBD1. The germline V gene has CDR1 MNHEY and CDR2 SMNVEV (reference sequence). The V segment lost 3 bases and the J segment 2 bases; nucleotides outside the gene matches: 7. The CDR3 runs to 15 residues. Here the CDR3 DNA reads TGTGCCAGCAGTTTGGGGACAGTTACCGCCTACGAGCAGTACTTC. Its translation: CASSLGTVTAYEQYF.

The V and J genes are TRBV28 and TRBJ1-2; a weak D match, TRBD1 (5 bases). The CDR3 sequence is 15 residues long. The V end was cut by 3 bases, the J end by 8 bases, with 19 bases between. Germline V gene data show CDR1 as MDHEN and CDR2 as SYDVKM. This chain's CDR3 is CASSFPLGLTWGYTF. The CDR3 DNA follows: TGTGCCAGCAGTTTTCCCCTGGGACTCACTTGGGGCTACACCTTC.

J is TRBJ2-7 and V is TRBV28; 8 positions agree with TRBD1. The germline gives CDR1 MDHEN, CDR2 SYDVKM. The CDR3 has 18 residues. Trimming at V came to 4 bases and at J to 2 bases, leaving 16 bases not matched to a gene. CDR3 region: CASSSRPGTGPNAYEQYF. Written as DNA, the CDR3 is TGTGCCAGCAGTTCCCGTCCCGGGACAGGTCCCAACGCCTACGAGCAGTACTTC.

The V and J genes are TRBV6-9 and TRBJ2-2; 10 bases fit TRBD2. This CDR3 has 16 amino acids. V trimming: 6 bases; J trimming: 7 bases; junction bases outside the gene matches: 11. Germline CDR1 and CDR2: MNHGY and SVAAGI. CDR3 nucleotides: TGTGCCAGCAGGGTCGGGCTAGCGGGAGTGAGCGGGGAGCTGTTTTTT. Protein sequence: CASRVGLAGVSGELFF.

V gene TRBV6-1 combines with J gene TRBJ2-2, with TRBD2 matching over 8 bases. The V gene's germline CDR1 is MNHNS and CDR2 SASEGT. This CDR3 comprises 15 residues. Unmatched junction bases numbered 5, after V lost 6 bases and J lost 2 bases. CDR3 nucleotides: TGTGCCAGCAGCCGACGGGAGGGAAACACCGGGGAGCTGTTTTTT. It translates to CASSRREGNTGELFF.

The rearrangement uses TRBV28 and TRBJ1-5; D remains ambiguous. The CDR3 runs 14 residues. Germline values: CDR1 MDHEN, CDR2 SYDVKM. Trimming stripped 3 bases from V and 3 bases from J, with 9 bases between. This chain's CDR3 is CASSFMGYNQPQHF. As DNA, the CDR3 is TGTGCCAGCAGTTTTATGGGTTACAATCAGCCCCAGCATTTT. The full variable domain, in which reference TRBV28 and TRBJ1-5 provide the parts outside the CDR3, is DVKVTQSSRYLVKRTGEKVFLECVQDMDHENMFWYRQDPGLGLRLIYFSYDVKMKEKGDIPEGYSVSREKKERFSLILESASTNQTSMYLCASSFMGYNQPQHFGDGTRLSIL.

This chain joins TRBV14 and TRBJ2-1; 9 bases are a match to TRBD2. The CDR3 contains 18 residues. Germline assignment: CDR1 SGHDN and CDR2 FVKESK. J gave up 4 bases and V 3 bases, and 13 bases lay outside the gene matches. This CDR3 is CASSHPGAGGRIYNEQFF. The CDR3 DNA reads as TGTGCCAGCAGCCATCCCGGGGCGGGGGGGCGGATTTACAATGAGCAGTTCTTC.

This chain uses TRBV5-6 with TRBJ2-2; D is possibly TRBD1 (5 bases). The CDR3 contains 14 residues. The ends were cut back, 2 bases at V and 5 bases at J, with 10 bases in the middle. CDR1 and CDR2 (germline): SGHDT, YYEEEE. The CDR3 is CASSFEHRTGELFF. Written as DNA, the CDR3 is TGTGCCAGCAGCTTTGAACACAGGACCGGGGAGCTGTTTTTT.

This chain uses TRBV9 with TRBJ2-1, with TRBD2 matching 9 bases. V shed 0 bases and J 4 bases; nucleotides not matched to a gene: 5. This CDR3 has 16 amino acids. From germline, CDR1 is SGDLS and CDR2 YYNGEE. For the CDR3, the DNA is TGTGCCAGCAGCGTAGTGAGCGGGAGGTTGTACAATGAGCAGTTCTTC. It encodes CASSVVSGRLYNEQFF.

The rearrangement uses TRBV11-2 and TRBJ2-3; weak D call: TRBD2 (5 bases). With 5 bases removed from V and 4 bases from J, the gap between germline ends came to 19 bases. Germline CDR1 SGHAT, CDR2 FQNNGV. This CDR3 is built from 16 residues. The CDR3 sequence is CASSPVAGLRADTQYF. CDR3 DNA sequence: TGTGCCAGCAGCCCCGTGGCGGGCCTACGGGCAGATACGCAGTATTTT. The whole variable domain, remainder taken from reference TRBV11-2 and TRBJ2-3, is EAGVAQSPRYKIIEKRQSVAFWCNPISGHATLYWYQQILGQGPKLLIQFQNNGVVDDSQLPKDRFSAERLKGVDSTLKIQPAKLEDSAVYLCASSPVAGLRADTQYFGPGTRLTVL.

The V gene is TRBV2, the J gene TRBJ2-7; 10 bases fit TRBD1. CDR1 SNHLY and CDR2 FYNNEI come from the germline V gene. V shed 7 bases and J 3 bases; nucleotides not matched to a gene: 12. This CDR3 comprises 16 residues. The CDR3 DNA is TGTGCCAGCAAGAGACTGGGCGGACAGGGGGTCTACGAGCAGTACTTC. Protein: CASKRLGGQGVYEQYF. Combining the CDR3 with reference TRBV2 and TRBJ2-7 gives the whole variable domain EPEVTQTPSHQVTQMGQEVILRCVPISNHLYFYWYRQILGQKVEFLVSFYNNEISEKSEIFDDQFSVERPDGSNFTLKIRSTKLEDSAMYFCASKRLGGQGVYEQYFGPGTRLTVT.

CDR3: CASRNAGTSGTSYEQYF. CDR3 coding DNA: TGTGCCAGCAGAAATGCCGGGACTAGCGGGACCTCCTACGAGCAGTACTTC. This chain links TRBV5-8 with TRBJ2-7; TRBD2 agrees at 13 bases. This CDR3 contains 17 residues. The junction had 8 bases not matched to a gene; V was cut back by 5 bases and J by 0 bases. Germline CDR1 is SGHTS and CDR2 is YDEGEE.

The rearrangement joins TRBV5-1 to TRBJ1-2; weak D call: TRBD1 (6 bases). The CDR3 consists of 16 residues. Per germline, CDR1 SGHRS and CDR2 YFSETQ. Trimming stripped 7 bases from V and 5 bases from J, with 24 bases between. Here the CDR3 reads CASSLGGAISSYGYTF. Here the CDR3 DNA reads TGCGCCAGCTCACTCGGGGGGGCTATTTCCAGTTATGGCTACACCTTC.

The CDR3, as DNA: TGTGCCAGCAGCCACGGTCGGGGGTCTGCCTACGAGCAGTACTTC. Amino acids: CASSHGRGSAYEQYF. The J gene is TRBJ2-7, the V gene TRBV9; the D gene is possibly TRBD2 (6 bases). Trimming took off 4 bases at V and 2 bases at J, with 16 bases between the two ends. This CDR3 has 15 residues. Germline lookup yields CDR1 SGDLS and CDR2 YYNGEE.

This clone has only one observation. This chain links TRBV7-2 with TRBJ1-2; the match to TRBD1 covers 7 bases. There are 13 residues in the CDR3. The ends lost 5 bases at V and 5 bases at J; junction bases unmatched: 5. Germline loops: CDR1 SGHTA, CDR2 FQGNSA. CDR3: CASSQGQFYGYTF. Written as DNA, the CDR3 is TGTGCCAGCAGCCAGGGACAGTTTTATGGCTACACCTTC.

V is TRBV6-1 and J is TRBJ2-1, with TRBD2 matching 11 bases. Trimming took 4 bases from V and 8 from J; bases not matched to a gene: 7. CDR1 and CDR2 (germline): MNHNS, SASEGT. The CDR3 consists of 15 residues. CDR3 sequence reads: CASSVTSGILDEQFF. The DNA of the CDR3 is TGTGCCAGCAGTGTGACTAGCGGGATTTTGGATGAGCAGTTCTTC.

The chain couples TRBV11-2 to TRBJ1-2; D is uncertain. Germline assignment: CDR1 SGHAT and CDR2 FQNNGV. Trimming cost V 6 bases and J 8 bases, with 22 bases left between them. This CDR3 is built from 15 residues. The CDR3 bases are TGTGCCAGCAGTCGGGAGATTAAGGAGTTTAGGGGCTACACCTTC. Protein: CASSREIKEFRGYTF.

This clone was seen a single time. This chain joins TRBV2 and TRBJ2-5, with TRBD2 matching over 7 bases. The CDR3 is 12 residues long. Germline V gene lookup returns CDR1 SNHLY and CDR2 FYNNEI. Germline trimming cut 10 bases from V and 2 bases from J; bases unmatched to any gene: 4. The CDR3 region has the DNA TGTGCCACCCGGGAGGATCAAGAGACCCAGTACTTC. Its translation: CATREDQETQYF.

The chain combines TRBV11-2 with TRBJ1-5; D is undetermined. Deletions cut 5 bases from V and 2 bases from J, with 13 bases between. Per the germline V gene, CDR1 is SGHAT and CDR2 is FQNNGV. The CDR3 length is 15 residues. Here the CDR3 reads CASSPLGKGNQPQHF. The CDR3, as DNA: TGTGCCAGCAGCCCCTTGGGGAAGGGCAATCAGCCCCAGCATTTT. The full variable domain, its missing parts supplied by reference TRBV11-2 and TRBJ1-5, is EAGVAQSPRYKIIEKRQSVAFWCNPISGHATLYWYQQILGQGPKLLIQFQNNGVVDDSQLPKDRFSAERLKGVDSTLKIQPAKLEDSAVYLCASSPLGKGNQPQHFGDGTRLSIL.

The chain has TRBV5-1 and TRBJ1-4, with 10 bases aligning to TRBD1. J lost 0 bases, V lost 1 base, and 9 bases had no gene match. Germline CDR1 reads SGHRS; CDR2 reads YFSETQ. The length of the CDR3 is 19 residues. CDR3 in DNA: TGCGCCAGCAGCTTGCTCCCGGGACAGGGGATGGCAACTAATGAAAAACTGTTTTTT. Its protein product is CASSLLPGQGMATNEKLFF. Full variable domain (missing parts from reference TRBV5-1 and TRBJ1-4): KAGVTQTPRYLIKTRGQQVTLSCSPISGHRSVSWYQQTPGQGLQFLFEYFSETQRNKGNFPGRFSGRQFSNSRSEMNVSTLELGDSALYLCASSLLPGQGMATNEKLFFGSGTQLSVL.

DNA of the CDR3: TGTGCCAGCAGCACCCCCACAGATACGCAGTATTTT. This codes for CASSTPTDTQYF. The V call is TRBV5-5, the J call TRBJ2-3, with D unclear. V was cut by 4 bases and J by 2 bases, with 5 bases left in between. CDR1 is SGHKS and CDR2 is YYEKEE in the germline V gene (reference sequence). The CDR3 contains 12 residues.

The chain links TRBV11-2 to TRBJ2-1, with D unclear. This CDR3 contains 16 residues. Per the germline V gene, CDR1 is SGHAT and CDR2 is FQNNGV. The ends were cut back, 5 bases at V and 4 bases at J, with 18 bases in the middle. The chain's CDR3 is CASSQRTQSSYNEQFF. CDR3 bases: TGTGCCAGCAGCCAAAGGACCCAAAGCTCTTACAATGAGCAGTTCTTC.

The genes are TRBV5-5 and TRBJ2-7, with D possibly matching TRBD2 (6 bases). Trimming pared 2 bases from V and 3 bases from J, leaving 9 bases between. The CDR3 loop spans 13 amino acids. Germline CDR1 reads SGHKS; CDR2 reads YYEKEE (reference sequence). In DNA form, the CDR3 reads TGTGCCAGCAGCTTCTCGGGGGTCTACGAGCAGTACTTC. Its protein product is CASSFSGVYEQYF. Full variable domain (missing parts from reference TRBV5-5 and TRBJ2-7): DAGVTQSPTHLIKTRGQQVTLRCSPISGHKSVSWYQQVLGQGPQFIFQYYEKEERGRGNFPDRFSARQFPNYSSELNVNALLLGDSALYLCASSFSGVYEQYFGPGTRLTVT.

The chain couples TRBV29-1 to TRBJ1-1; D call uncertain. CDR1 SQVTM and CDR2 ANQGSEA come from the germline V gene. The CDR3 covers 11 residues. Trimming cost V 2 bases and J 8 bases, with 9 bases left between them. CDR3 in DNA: TGCAGCGTTGAAAGTCCCGGCGAAGCTTTCTTT. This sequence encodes CSVESPGEAFF.